This T cell receptor beta chain derives from a study of CD8+CD57+ T cells in acquired aplastic anemia. This clonotype showed up many times. Its antigen is currently unknown. The CDR3 is 13 residues long. V was cut by 4 bases and J by 6 bases, with 14 bases left in between. The germline V gene has CDR1 SGHRS and CDR2 YFSETQ. Overall study findings and caveats: Controls did not differ significantly from patients in CD8+ Simpson's diversity.

Genomic DNA provided the template from which TCR beta VDJ and CDR3 profiles were obtained. TCRdb itself ran the reads through MiXCR, one entry per CDR3 protein. The sample comprises about 120,000 distinct CDR3 sequences, approximately 40% of which are singletons, and around 2.5% rests with the top ten. Patients selected for sequencing had displayed CD8+CD57+ cell expansion by flow cytometry. A severe acquired aplastic anemia diagnosis applied to all patients. All patients were therapy-naive when blood was sampled. The chain recombines TRBV5-1 with TRBJ2-7; the D gene is possibly TRBD2 (5 bases). The sequence was obtained from a human donor with aplastic anemia. The sequenced sample was sorted CD4+, CD8+, or CD8+CD57+ T cells (not recorded which) from PBMCs. This chain's CDR3 is CASSPGGESEQYF. As DNA, the CDR3 is TGCGCCAGCAGCCCCGGAGGCGAATCCGAGCAGTACTTC.